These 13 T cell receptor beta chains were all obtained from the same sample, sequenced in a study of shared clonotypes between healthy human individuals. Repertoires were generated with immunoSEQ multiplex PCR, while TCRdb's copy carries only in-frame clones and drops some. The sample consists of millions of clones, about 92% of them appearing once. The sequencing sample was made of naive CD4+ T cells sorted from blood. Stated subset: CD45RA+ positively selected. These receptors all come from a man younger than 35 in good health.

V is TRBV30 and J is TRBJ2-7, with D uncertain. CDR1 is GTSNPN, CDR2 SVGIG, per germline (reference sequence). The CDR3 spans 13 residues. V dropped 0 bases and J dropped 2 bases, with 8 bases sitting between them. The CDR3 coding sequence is TGTGCCTGGAGTGTACCCCCAACCTACGAGCAGTACTTC. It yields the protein CAWSVPPTYEQYF.

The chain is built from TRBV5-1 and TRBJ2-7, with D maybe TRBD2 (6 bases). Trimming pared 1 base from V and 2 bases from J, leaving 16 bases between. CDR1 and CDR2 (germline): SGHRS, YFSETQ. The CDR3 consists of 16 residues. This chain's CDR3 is CASSLPPGTATYEQYF. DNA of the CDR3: TGCGCCAGCAGCTTGCCCCCCGGGACTGCCACCTACGAGCAGTACTTC.

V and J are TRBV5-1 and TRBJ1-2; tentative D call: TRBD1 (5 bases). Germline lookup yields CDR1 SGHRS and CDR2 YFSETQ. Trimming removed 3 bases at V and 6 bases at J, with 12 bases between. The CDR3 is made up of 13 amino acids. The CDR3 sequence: CASSSGQLDGYTF. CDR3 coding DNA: TGCGCCAGCAGCTCTGGACAACTGGATGGCTACACCTTC. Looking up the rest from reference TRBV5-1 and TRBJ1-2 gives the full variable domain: KAGVTQTPRYLIKTRGQQVTLSCSPISGHRSVSWYQQTPGQGLQFLFEYFSETQRNKGNFPGRFSGRQFSNSRSEMNVSTLELGDSALYLCASSSGQLDGYTFGSGTRLTVV.

CDR3 DNA: TGTGCCAGCAGCCTCCCGGGCGGGGTCGGAGAGACCCAGTACTTC. Translation: CASSLPGGVGETQYF. The chain joins TRBV9 to TRBJ2-5, with a tentative D call TRBD2 (6 bases). CDR1 is SGDLS and CDR2 is YYNGEE in the germline V gene. The CDR3 spans 15 residues. Trimming removed 4 bases at V and 4 bases at J, with 17 bases between.

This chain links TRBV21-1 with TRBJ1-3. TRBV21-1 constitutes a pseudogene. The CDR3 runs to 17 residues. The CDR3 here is CASSKELTASSGNTIYF. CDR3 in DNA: TGTGCCAGCAGCAAAGAGTTGACGGCGAGCTCTGGAAACACCATATATTTT.

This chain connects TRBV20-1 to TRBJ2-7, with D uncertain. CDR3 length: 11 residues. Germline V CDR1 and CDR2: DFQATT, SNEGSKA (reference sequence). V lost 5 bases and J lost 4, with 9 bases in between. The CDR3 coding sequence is TGCAGTGCTCCCCTCGGTTACGAGCAGTACTTC. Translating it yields CSAPLGYEQYF.

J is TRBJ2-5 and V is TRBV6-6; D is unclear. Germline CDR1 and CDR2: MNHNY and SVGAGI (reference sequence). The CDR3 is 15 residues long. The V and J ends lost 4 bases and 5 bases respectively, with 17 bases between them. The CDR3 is CASSSWVGLRETQYF. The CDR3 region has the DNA TGTGCCAGCAGTTCATGGGTTGGTCTTCGGGAGACCCAGTACTTC.

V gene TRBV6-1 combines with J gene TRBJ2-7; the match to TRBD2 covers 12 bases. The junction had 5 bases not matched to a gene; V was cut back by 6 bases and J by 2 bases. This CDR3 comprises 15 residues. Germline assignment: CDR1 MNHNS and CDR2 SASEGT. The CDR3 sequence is CASSTSSGGAYEQYF. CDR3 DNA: TGTGCCAGCAGCACCTCTAGCGGGGGGGCCTACGAGCAGTACTTC.

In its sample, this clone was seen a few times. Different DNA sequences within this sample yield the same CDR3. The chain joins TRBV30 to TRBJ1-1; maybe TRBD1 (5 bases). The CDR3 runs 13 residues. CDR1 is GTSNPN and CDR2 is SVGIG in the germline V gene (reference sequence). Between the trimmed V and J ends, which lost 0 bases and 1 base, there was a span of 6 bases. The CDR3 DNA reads TGTGCCTGGAGTGTTGGGGGGAACACTGAAGCTTTCTTT. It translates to CAWSVGGNTEAFF.

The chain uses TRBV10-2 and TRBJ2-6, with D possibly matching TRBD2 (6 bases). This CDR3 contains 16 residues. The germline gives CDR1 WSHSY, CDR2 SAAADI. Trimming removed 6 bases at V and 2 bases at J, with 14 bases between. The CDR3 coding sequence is TGCGCCAGCAGGGACCTCGGGGGAGCTGGGGCCAACGTCCTGACTTTC. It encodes CASRDLGGAGANVLTF.

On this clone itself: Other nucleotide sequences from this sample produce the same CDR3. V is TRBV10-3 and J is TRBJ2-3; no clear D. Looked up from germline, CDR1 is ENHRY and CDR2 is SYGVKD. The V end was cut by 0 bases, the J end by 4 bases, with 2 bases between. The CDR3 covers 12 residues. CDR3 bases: TGTGCCATCAGTGAGTCCTCAGATACGCAGTATTTT. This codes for CAISESSDTQYF.

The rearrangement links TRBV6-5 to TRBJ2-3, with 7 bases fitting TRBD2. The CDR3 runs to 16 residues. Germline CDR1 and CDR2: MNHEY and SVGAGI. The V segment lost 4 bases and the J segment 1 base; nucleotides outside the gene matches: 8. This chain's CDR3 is CASSLYGGGGTDTQYF. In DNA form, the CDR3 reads TGTGCCAGCAGTTTATATGGCGGGGGAGGCACAGATACGCAGTATTTT.

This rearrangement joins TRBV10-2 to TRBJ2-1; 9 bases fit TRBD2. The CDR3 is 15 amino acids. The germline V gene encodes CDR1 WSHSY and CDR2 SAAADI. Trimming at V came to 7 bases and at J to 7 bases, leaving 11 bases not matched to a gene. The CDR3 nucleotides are TGCGCCAGCAATAGAGCGGGGGGCCTTCAGAATGAGCAGTTCTTC. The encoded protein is CASNRAGGLQNEQFF.